This T cell receptor (beta chain) was obtained from a study of blood T cell repertoires in COVID-19. Study at large: Donors in the United States, Italy and Spain gave samples during acute or convalescent COVID-19. PBMCs, B-cell-depleted T cells, or T cells provided the cDNA or gDNA that made up the material.

Per the authors' pipeline: Amplifying reference gene primers gave estimates of nucleated cell counts. TCRdb's table, derived via immunoSEQ multiplex PCR, lists solely in-frame clones and lacks some. V and J calls and clone size are those listed in that table; D and trimming were worked out from the DNA. Altogether around 60,000 clones are present, approximately 90% being singletons, with the ten largest covering about 9.1%. The CDR3 spans 13 residues. V was trimmed by 1 base and J by 7 bases, leaving 10 bases between them. The rearrangement uses TRBV12-3 or TRBV12-4 and TRBJ1-2; possibly TRBD1 for D (5 bases). Specimen: peripheral blood. This clonotype originated in a woman older than 75 with active COVID-19. The CDR3 protein is CASSLDRGFGYTF. CDR3 nucleotides: TGTGCCAGCAGTTTAGATAGGGGTTTTGGCTACACCTTC.